This T cell receptor beta chain stems from a study of CD8+ T cells in alopecia areata listed by TCRdb under 2018. For context, the study as a whole: The treated patients, all with moderate-to-severe alopecia areata, were enrolled in an open-label pilot trial of oral tofacitinib given at 5 to 10 mg twice daily. Scalp clonality was compared among normal scalp (n=4), patchy alopecia areata scalp (n=8), and alopecia totalis/universalis scalp (n=8). In both human patients and the C3H/HeJ mouse model, the study applied high-throughput TCRbeta sequencing to look at T cell clonal expansion in alopecia areata. RNA was obtained with the PAXgene miRNA kit for fixed scalp, the miRNeasy kit for PBMCs, and the RNeasy kit for mouse skin. Patients on tofacitinib were biopsied at baseline and after 4 and 24 weeks of treatment, and several of the patients also had a later scalp biopsy. Tofacitinib was administered for 6 to 18 months, and 6 months of follow-up off drug were then conducted to assess delayed response and recurrence. TCRbeta CDR3 regions were amplified by immunoSEQ multiplex PCR using 35 Vbeta forward and 13 Jbeta reverse primers. In humans, TCRbeta sequencing was performed on scalp tissue and on sorted CD4+ and CD8+ peripheral blood T cells from healthy controls and from patients with patchy or totalis/universalis alopecia areata.

The junction shows trimming of 5 bases on V and 4 bases on J, plus 11 bases between the germline ends. The CDR3 covers 13 residues, taking in both the cysteine and the phenylalanine. The sequence is cut down to CDR3 DNA, 39 bases in frame from base 1. CDR1 and CDR2, per the germline V gene (reference sequence), are MNHEY and SMNVEV. Library preparation employed the immunoSEQ multiplex PCR assay. For TCR sequencing, RNA was extracted from every sample and reverse transcribed into cDNA to serve as template. First-strand cDNA was synthesized with SuperScript III using a 2:1 mix of oligo-dT and random hexamers. A synthetic immune receptor repertoire was used to assess amplification bias, and residual bias was removed computationally. As for the authors' bioinformatics: After raw reads were preprocessed to remove errors, the CDR3 was defined following IMGT conventions as running from the conserved cysteine to phenylalanine. Clonality was computed as 1 minus the Shannon entropy, with the entropy normalized by log2 of the number of productive unique TCRs. Whether each scalp clone was CD4 or CD8 was inferred by checking scalp TCRbeta sequences against the CD4 and CD8 repertoires from sorted blood. TCRdb re-hosts the immuneACCESS table, in-frame sequences only. Its copies lack some clones; in the studies checked, an unresolved V gene accounts for under half of them, and the cause for the rest is not known. V and J calls and clone size are those listed in that table; D and trimming were worked out from the DNA. The sample includes about 97,000 clones, with approximately 42% observed a single time. Of the sample, 1% to 1.5% is held by the ten largest clones.

Lesional scalp punch biopsies and peripheral blood were collected from alopecia areata patients. PBMCs were separated by density centrifugation and stained for CD3, CD4 and CD8, after which CD4+ and CD8+ T cells were sorted on a FACSAria. Broad study findings and their caveats: Scalp TCR repertoire analysis is complicated because resident alphabeta T cells in normal human skin are also sequenced, whereas mouse skin is dominated by gammadelta T cells. Compared with mice, TCR sequences shared between patients were less clear, possibly partly because of HLA diversity across the patient population. Lesional scalp, especially in alopecia totalis/universalis, showed higher clonality and more expanded CD8+ clones than normal scalp, suggesting antigenic drive.

This clone was counted a single time. Which antigen it targets is not known. Base qualities are not provided; no much larger clone lies one nucleotide away. This clonotype originated in a human donor with alopecia areata. The sequencing input was CD4+ T cells sorted from blood. Here the chain combines TRBV27 and TRBJ1-1; the best D guess is TRBD1, with 6 bases matching. The sequenced DNA: TGTGCCAGCAGTCGAACAGGGATCACTGAAGCTTTCTTT. Its translation is CASSRTGITEAFF.